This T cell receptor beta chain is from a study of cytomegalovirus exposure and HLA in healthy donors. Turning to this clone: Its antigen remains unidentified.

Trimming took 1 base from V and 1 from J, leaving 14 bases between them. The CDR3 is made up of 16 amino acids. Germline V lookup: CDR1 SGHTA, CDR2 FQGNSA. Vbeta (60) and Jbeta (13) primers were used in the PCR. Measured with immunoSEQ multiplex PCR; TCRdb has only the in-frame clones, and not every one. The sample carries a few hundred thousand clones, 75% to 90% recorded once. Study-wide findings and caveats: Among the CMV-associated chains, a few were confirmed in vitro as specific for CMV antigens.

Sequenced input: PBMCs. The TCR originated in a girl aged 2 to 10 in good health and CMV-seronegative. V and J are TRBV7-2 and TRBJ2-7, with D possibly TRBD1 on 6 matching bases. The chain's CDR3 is CASSLEGTQGSYEQYF. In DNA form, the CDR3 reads TGTGCCAGCAGCTTAGAAGGAACTCAGGGGTCCTACGAGCAGTACTTC. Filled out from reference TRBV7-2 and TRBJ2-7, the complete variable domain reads GAGVSQSPSNKVTEKGKDVELRCDPISGHTALYWYRQSLGQGLEFLIYFQGNSAPDKSGLPSDRFSAERTGGSVSTLTIQRTQQEDSAVYLCASSLEGTQGSYEQYFGPGTRLTVT.